Here is one T cell receptor (beta chain) with its context. This specimen belongs to a study of blood T cell repertoires in COVID-19. As for the study in general: COVID-19 samples from acute and convalescent phases originated in the United States, Italy and Spain. Sources were T cells, B-cell-depleted T cells, or PBMCs; the material itself was cDNA or gDNA.

Study processing details: The authors estimated nucleated cell counts from reference gene primer amplification. TCRdb keeps only in-frame clones here, not all; method: immunoSEQ multiplex PCR. Clone size and the V and J calls come from that table; the DNA yielded D and trimming. The sample includes fewer than 250,000 clones, 83% of them seen just once. The germline V gene encodes CDR1 MRHNA and CDR2 SNTAGT. This CDR3 is 12 amino acids long. V was trimmed by 10 bases and J by 4 bases, leaving 13 bases between them. The source of this sequence is a woman between 35 and 50 years old with active or convalescent COVID-19. This chain uses TRBV6-4 with TRBJ2-5; unclear D gene. Sample: peripheral blood. The CDR3: CATPFGLETQYF. The CDR3 DNA reads as TGTGCCACCCCTTTCGGGTTAGAGACCCAGTACTTC.